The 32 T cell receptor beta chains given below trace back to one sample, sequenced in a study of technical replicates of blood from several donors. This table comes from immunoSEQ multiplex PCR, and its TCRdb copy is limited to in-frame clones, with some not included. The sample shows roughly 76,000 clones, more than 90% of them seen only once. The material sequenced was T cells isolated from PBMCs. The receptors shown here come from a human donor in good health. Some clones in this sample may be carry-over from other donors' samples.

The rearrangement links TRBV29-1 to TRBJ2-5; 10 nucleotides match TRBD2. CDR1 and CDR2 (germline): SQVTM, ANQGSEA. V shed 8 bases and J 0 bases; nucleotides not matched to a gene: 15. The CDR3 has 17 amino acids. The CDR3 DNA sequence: TGCAGCCCGCAGGATTTAGCGGGAGGATCGTACCAAGAGACCCAGTACTTC. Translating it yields CSPQDLAGGSYQETQYF.

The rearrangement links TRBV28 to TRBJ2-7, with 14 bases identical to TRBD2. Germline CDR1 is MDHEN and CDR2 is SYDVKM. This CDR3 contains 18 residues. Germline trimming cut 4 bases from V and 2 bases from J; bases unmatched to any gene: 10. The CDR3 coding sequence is TGTGCCAGCAGTTCTTGGACTAGCGGGAGGACGAAAGCCTACGAGCAGTACTTC. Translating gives CASSSWTSGRTKAYEQYF.

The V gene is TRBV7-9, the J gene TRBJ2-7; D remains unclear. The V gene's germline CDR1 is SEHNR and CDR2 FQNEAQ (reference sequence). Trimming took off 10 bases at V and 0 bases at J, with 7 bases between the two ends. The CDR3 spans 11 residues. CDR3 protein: CAIQISYEQYF. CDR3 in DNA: TGTGCCATCCAAATCTCCTACGAGCAGTACTTC.

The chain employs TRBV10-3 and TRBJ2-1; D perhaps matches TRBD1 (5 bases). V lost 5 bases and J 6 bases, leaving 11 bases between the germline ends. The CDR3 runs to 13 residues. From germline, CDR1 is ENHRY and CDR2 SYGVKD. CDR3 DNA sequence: TGTGCCATCAGTATCAGGGCTAGCAATGAGCAGTTCTTC. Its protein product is CAISIRASNEQFF.

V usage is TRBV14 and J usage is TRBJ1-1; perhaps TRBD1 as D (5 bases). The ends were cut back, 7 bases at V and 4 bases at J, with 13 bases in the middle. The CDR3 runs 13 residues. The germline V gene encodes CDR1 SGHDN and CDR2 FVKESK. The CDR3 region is CASTQGRSTEAFF. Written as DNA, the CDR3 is TGTGCCAGCACCCAGGGTCGGAGCACTGAAGCTTTCTTT.

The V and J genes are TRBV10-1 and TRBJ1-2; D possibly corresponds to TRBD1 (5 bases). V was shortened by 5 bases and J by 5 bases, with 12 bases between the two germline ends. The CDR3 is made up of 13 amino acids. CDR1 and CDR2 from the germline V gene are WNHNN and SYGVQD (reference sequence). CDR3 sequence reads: CASSSAQGYGYTF. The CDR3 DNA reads TGCGCCAGCAGTTCGGCCCAGGGATATGGCTACACCTTC.

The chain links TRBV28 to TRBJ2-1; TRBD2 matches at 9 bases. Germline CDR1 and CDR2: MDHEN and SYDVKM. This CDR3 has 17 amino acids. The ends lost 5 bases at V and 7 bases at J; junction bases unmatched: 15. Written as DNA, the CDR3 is TGTGCCAGCAGTAAATCCTGGGGTACTAGCGGGTATAATGAGCAGTTCTTC. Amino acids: CASSKSWGTSGYNEQFF.

The CDR3 protein is CASSTGLAGGPGEQYF. Written as DNA, the CDR3 is TGTGCCAGTAGTACGGGACTAGCGGGAGGGCCAGGAGAGCAGTACTTC. The chain couples TRBV19 to TRBJ2-7; 16 bases are a match to TRBD2. CDR1 LNHDA and CDR2 SQIVND come from the germline V gene (reference sequence). The CDR3 consists of 16 residues. The V segment lost 4 bases and the J segment 7 bases; nucleotides outside the gene matches: 7.

CDR3: CASSEYAGGQNEQYF. For the CDR3, the DNA is TGTGCCAGCAGTGAATATGCGGGGGGCCAGAACGAGCAGTACTTC. The chain has TRBV25-1 and TRBJ2-7; the match to TRBD2 covers 8 bases. After removal of 0 bases from V and 5 bases from J, the junction contained 6 bases not matched to a gene. This CDR3 contains 15 residues. In germline, CDR1 is MGHDK, CDR2 SYGVNS.

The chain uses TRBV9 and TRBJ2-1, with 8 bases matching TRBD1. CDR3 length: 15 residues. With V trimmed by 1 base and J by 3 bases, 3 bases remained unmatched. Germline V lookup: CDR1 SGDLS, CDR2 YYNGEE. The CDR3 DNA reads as TGTGCCAGCAGCGTACAGGGGGCCAACTACAATGAGCAGTTCTTC. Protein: CASSVQGANYNEQFF.

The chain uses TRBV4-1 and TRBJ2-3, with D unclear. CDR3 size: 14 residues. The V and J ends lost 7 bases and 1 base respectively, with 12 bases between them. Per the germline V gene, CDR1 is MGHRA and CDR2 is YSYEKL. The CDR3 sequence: CASTHATRTDTQYF. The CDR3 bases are TGCGCCAGCACCCATGCGACACGCACAGATACGCAGTATTTT.

The CDR3 region is CASSYVSSYNEQFF. CDR3 DNA sequence: TGTGCCAGCAGTTACGTTAGCTCCTACAATGAGCAGTTCTTC. J is TRBJ2-1 and V is TRBV6-6; D uncertain. Trimming shortened V by 2 bases and J by 0 bases, and 5 bases separated the two germline ends. The CDR3 contains 14 residues. From germline, CDR1 is MNHNY and CDR2 SVGAGI (reference sequence).

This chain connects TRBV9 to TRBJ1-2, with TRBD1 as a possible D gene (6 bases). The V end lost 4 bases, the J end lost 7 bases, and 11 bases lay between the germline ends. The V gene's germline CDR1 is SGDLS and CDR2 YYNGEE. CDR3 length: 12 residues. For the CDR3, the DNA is TGTGCCAGCAGCTCAGGGGTGGCTGGCTACACCTTC. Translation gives CASSSGVAGYTF.

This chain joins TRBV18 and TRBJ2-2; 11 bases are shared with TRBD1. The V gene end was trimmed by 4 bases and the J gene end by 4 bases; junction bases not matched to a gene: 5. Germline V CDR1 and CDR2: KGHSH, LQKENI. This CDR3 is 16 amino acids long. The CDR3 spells CASSHAGTGGTGELFF. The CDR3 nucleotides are TGTGCCAGCTCACACGCCGGGACAGGGGGCACCGGGGAGCTGTTTTTT.

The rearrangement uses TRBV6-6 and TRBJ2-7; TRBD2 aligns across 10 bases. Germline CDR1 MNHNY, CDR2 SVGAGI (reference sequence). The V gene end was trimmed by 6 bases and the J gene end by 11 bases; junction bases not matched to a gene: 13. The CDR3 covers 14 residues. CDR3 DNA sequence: TGTGCCAGCAGCCGTACCGGGACTAGCGTAAGAAAGTACTTC. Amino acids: CASSRTGTSVRKYF.

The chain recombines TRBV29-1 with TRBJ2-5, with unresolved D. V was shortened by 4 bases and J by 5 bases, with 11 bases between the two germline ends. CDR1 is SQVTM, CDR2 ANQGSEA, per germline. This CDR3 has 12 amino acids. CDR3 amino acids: CSVARSGETQYF. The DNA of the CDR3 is TGCAGCGTTGCCAGATCAGGCGAGACCCAGTACTTC.

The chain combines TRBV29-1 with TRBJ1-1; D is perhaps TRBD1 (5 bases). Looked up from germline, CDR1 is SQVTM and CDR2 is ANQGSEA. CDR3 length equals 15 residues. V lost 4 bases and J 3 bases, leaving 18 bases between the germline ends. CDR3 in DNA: TGCAGCGTTGTCTCCCTAGAGGGAGGGGACACTGAAGCTTTCTTT. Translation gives CSVVSLEGGDTEAFF.

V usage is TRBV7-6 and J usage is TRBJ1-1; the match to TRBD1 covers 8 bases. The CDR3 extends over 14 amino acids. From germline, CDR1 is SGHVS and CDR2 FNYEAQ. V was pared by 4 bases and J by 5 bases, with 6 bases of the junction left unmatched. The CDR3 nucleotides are TGTGCCAGCAGCTCGCAGGGGGCGAGAACTGAAGCTTTCTTT. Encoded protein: CASSSQGARTEAFF.

CDR3 protein: CASSGKLPLTF. For the CDR3, the DNA is TGTGCCAGCAGCGGAAAGCTTCCCCTGACTTTC. This chain connects TRBV9 to TRBJ2-6; no reliable D call. Germline V gene sequence: CDR1 SGDLS, CDR2 YYNGEE. The ends were cut back, 3 bases at V and 15 bases at J, with 10 bases in the middle. The CDR3 runs to 11 residues.

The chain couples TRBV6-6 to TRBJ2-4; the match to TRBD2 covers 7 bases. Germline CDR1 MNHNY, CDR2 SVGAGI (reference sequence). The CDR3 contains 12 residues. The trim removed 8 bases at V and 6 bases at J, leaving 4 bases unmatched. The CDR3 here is CASRTRRNIQYF. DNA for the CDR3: TGTGCCAGCCGGACTAGGAGAAACATTCAGTACTTC.

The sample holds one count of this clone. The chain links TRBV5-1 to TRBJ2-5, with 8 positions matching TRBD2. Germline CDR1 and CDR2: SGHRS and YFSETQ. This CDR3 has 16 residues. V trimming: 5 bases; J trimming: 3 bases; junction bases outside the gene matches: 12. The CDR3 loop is CASRIRFSGIEETQYF. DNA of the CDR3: TGCGCCAGCAGAATTCGATTTAGCGGGATAGAAGAGACCCAGTACTTC.

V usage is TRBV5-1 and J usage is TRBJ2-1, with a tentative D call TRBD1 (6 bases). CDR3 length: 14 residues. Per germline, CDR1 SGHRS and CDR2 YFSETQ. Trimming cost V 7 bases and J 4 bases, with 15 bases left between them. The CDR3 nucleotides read TGCGCCAGCGTACAGGGAGTCGGATACAATGAGCAGTTCTTC. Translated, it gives CASVQGVGYNEQFF. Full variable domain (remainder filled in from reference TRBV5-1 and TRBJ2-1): KAGVTQTPRYLIKTRGQQVTLSCSPISGHRSVSWYQQTPGQGLQFLFEYFSETQRNKGNFPGRFSGRQFSNSRSEMNVSTLELGDSALYLCASVQGVGYNEQFFGPGTRLTVL.

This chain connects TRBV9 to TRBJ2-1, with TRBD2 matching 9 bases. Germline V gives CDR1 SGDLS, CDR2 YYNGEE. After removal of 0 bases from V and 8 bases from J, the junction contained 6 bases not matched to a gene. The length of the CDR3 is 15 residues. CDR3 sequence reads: CASSVGTSDFHEQFF. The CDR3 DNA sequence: TGTGCCAGCAGCGTAGGGACTAGCGATTTCCATGAGCAGTTCTTC. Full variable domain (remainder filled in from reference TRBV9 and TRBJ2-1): DSGVTQTPKHLITATGQRVTLRCSPRSGDLSVYWYQQSLDQGLQFLIQYYNGEERAKGNILERFSAQQFPDLHSELNLSSLELGDSALYFCASSVGTSDFHEQFFGPGTRLTVL.

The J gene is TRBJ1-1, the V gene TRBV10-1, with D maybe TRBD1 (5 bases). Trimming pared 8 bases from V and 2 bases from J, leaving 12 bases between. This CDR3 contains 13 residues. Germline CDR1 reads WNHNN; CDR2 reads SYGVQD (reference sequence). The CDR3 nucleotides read TGCGCCAGCTCTGGACAACTTAACACTGAAGCTTTCTTT. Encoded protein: CASSGQLNTEAFF.

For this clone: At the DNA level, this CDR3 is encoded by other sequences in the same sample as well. DNA of the CDR3: TGTGCCAGCAGCGAAACGGCGGGCACTGAAGCTTTCTTT. Translation gives CASSETAGTEAFF. The chain joins TRBV7-9 to TRBJ1-1; D not certain. In germline, CDR1 is SEHNR, CDR2 FQNEAQ (reference sequence). The V and J ends lost 5 bases and 4 bases respectively, with 11 bases between them. The CDR3 spans 13 residues.

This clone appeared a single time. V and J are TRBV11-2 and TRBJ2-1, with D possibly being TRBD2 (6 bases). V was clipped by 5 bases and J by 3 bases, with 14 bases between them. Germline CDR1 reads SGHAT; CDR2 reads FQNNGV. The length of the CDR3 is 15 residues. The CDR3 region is CASSLGLANYNEQFF. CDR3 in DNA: TGTGCCAGCAGCCTAGGCCTAGCGAACTACAATGAGCAGTTCTTC. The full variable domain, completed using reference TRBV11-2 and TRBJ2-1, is EAGVAQSPRYKIIEKRQSVAFWCNPISGHATLYWYQQILGQGPKLLIQFQNNGVVDDSQLPKDRFSAERLKGVDSTLKIQPAKLEDSAVYLCASSLGLANYNEQFFGPGTRLTVL.

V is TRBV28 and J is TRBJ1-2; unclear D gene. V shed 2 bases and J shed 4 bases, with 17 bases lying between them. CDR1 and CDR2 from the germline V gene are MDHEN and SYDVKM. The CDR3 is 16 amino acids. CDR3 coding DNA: TGTGCCAGCAGTTTAACCTCCTCGGGGATCAGCTATGGCTACACCTTC. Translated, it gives CASSLTSSGISYGYTF.

The CDR3 protein is CASSYGQGAGNTIYF. CDR3 sequence (DNA): TGTGCCAGCAGTTACGGACAGGGGGCTGGAAACACCATATATTTT. The chain combines TRBV6-5 with TRBJ1-3, with TRBD1 matching over 10 bases. The germline V gene encodes CDR1 MNHEY and CDR2 SVGAGI. Trimming at V came to 2 bases and at J to 2 bases, leaving 0 bases not matched to a gene. The length of the CDR3 is 15 residues.

CDR3 protein: CASSQDHYYSNQPQHF. The CDR3 DNA is TGCGCCAGCAGCCAAGATCATTACTATAGCAATCAGCCCCAGCATTTT. This chain uses TRBV4-3 with TRBJ1-5; D is uncertain. CDR1 LGHNA and CDR2 YSLEER come from the germline V gene. This CDR3 spans 16 amino acids. V was cut by 0 bases and J by 0 bases, with 9 bases left in between.

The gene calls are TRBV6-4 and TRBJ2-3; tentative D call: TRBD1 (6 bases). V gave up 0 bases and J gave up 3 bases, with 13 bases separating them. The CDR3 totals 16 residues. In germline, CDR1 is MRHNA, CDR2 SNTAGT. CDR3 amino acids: CASSDSQGMGTDTQYF. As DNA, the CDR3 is TGTGCCAGCAGTGACTCGCAGGGGATGGGGACAGATACGCAGTATTTT.

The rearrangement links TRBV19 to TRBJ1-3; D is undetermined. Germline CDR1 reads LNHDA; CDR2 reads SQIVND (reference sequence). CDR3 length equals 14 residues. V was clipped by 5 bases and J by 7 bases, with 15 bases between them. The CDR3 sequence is CASSWPSLGNTIYF. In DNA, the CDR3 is TGTGCCAGTAGTTGGCCGTCGCTCGGGAACACCATATATTTT.

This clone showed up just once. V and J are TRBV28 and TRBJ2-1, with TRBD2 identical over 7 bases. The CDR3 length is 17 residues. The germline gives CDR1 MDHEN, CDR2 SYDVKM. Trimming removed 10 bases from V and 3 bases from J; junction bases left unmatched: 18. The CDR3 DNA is TGTGCCACGGAAGGGCTGCGGGAGAGCTTTATCTACAATGAGCAGTTCTTC. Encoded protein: CATEGLRESFIYNEQFF. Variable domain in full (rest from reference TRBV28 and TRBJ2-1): DVKVTQSSRYLVKRTGEKVFLECVQDMDHENMFWYRQDPGLGLRLIYFSYDVKMKEKGDIPEGYSVSREKKERFSLILESASTNQTSMYLCATEGLRESFIYNEQFFGPGTRLTVL.